The 19 T cell receptor beta chains below all came from one sample that was sequenced in a study of tumor-infiltrating lymphocytes in localized non-small cell lung cancer. Profiling relied on immunoSEQ multiplex PCR, and the TCRdb table lists in-frame clones only, not all of them. In the table there are fewer than 7,500 clones, around 60% of which are singletons. Sequenced material: lung tumor tissue. The receptors originated from a human donor with non-small cell lung cancer.

The chain is built from TRBV6-1 and TRBJ1-1; D gene ambiguous. This CDR3 region has 13 residues. V was pared by 5 bases and J by 5 bases, with 12 bases between. Germline loops: CDR1 MNHNS, CDR2 SASEGT. The CDR3 DNA reads TGTGCCAGCAGTCCCAGGACGAATACTGAAGCTTTCTTT. Its translation is CASSPRTNTEAFF.

The V gene is TRBV30, the J gene TRBJ2-7; 9 bases map to TRBD1. The CDR3 spans 12 residues. The germline V gene encodes CDR1 GTSNPN and CDR2 SVGIG (reference sequence). Losses at the gene ends were 4 bases for V and 10 bases for J; bases not matched to a gene: 8. The CDR3 reads CAWKKGTGRQYF. The CDR3 nucleotides are TGTGCCTGGAAAAAGGGGACAGGGAGACAGTACTTC.

The rearrangement links TRBV11-2 to TRBJ2-1; the match to TRBD2 covers 7 bases. The CDR3 length is 13 residues. Trimming cost V 0 bases and J 7 bases; bases outside gene matches: 0. Germline CDR1 is SGHAT and CDR2 is FQNNGV. CDR3 nucleotides: TGTGCCAGCAGCTTAGAGCGGGGGAATGAGCAGTTCTTC. This translates into CASSLERGNEQFF.

The chain is built from TRBV5-6 and TRBJ2-7; no reliable D call. This CDR3 is built from 12 residues. V was pared by 0 bases and J by 3 bases, with 4 bases between. The V gene's germline CDR1 is SGHDT and CDR2 YYEEEE. CDR3 amino acids: CASSLDRYEQYF. CDR3 coding DNA: TGTGCCAGCAGCTTGGACCGCTACGAGCAGTACTTC.

The rearrangement uses TRBV9 and TRBJ2-4, with D unresolved. Germline CDR1 SGDLS, CDR2 YYNGEE. The CDR3 has 14 residues. V lost 4 bases, J lost 1 base, and 9 bases lay in between. The CDR3 sequence: CASSSGIAKNIQYF. CDR3 DNA sequence: TGTGCCAGCAGCTCAGGAATTGCCAAAAACATTCAGTACTTC. The full variable domain, with the rest looked up from reference TRBV9 and TRBJ2-4, is DSGVTQTPKHLITATGQRVTLRCSPRSGDLSVYWYQQSLDQGLQFLIQYYNGEERAKGNILERFSAQQFPDLHSELNLSSLELGDSALYFCASSSGIAKNIQYFGAGTRLSVL.

The chain employs TRBV28 and TRBJ1-5, with D tentatively TRBD1 (5 bases). The CDR3 length is 15 residues. V shed 6 bases and J shed 3 bases, with 15 bases lying between them. Germline-derived CDR1 and CDR2 are MDHEN and SYDVKM. CDR3 DNA: TGTGCCAGCAGCATGACAGCAACTATCAATCAGCCCCAGCATTTT. Residues: CASSMTATINQPQHF. The full variable domain, rest sourced from reference TRBV28 and TRBJ1-5, is DVKVTQSSRYLVKRTGEKVFLECVQDMDHENMFWYRQDPGLGLRLIYFSYDVKMKEKGDIPEGYSVSREKKERFSLILESASTNQTSMYLCASSMTATINQPQHFGDGTRLSIL.

The chain employs TRBV19 and TRBJ1-5; D is possibly TRBD1 (5 bases). This CDR3 comprises 12 residues. CDR1 is LNHDA and CDR2 is SQIVND in the germline V gene (reference sequence). The V and J ends lost 6 bases and 5 bases respectively, with 8 bases between them. This CDR3 is CASSTGDQPQHF. DNA of the CDR3: TGTGCCAGTAGCACAGGCGATCAGCCCCAGCATTTT.

The J gene is TRBJ2-1, the V gene TRBV5-1; D call uncertain. The CDR3 has 12 residues. V was pared by 3 bases and J by 7 bases, with 8 bases between. In germline, CDR1 is SGHRS, CDR2 YFSETQ. CDR3 coding DNA: TGCGCCAGCAGCTCCCGGGCAAATGAGCAGTTCTTC. This sequence encodes CASSSRANEQFF. Combining the CDR3 with reference TRBV5-1 and TRBJ2-1 gives the whole variable domain KAGVTQTPRYLIKTRGQQVTLSCSPISGHRSVSWYQQTPGQGLQFLFEYFSETQRNKGNFPGRFSGRQFSNSRSEMNVSTLELGDSALYLCASSSRANEQFFGPGTRLTVL.

V and J are TRBV7-2 and TRBJ2-1; 10 nucleotides line up with TRBD2. Germline CDR1 reads SGHTA; CDR2 reads FQGNSA. The junction had 9 bases not matched to a gene; V was cut back by 3 bases and J by 7 bases. The CDR3 consists of 16 residues. CDR3 in amino acids: CASSFGGASGSNEQFF. The CDR3 coding sequence is TGTGCCAGCAGCTTCGGGGGTGCTAGCGGGAGTAATGAGCAGTTCTTC.

This clone is judged medium-sized (0.01 to 0.1%). The chain has TRBV7-2 and TRBJ2-3; D may correspond to TRBD1 or TRBD2 (5 bases each). The CDR3 sequence is 15 residues long. With 7 bases removed from V and 0 bases from J, the gap between germline ends came to 14 bases. CDR1 and CDR2 (germline): SGHTA, FQGNSA. CDR3 bases: TGTGCCAGCATCATTCGGGGCGGAAGCACAGATACGCAGTATTTT. It codes for CASIIRGGSTDTQYF.

This chain links TRBV28 with TRBJ1-5; 8 bases align to TRBD1. Germline CDR1 reads MDHEN; CDR2 reads SYDVKM. The CDR3 contains 15 residues. Trimming at V came to 10 bases and at J to 2 bases, leaving 10 bases not matched to a gene. CDR3 DNA sequence: TGTGCCATCACTGGACAGGGTGGGCGCAATCAGCCCCAGCATTTT. This encodes CAITGQGGRNQPQHF.

The chain combines TRBV6-6 with TRBJ2-7, with unresolved D. The V end lost 7 bases, the J end lost 3 bases, and 16 bases lay between the germline ends. The CDR3 runs 14 residues. Germline assignment: CDR1 MNHNY and CDR2 SVGAGI (reference sequence). The CDR3 is CASTPLRIDYEQYF. As DNA, the CDR3 is TGTGCCAGCACCCCCCTTCGAATAGACTACGAGCAGTACTTC.

This clone is labeled as medium-sized. The chain couples TRBV6-6 to TRBJ2-7, with D unresolved. The V gene's germline CDR1 is MNHNY and CDR2 SVGAGI (reference sequence). The CDR3 is made up of 12 amino acids. V shed 5 bases and J shed 3 bases, with 8 bases lying between them. The CDR3 loop is CASSPGGYEQYF. The CDR3 DNA is TGTGCCAGCAGTCCGGGTGGCTACGAGCAGTACTTC.

The chain employs TRBV5-4 and TRBJ2-5; D not certain. V lost 6 bases, J lost 3 bases, and 15 bases lay in between. Germline loops: CDR1 SGHNT, CDR2 YYREEE (reference sequence). This CDR3 comprises 14 residues. This CDR3 is CASNTKDAKETQYF. CDR3 nucleotide sequence: TGTGCCAGCAACACCAAGGACGCAAAAGAGACCCAGTACTTC.

This clone was counted between two and nine times. The chain couples TRBV9 to TRBJ2-3; perhaps TRBD2 as D (6 bases). CDR3 length: 14 amino acids. Germline-derived CDR1 and CDR2 are SGDLS and YYNGEE. V lost 3 bases, J lost 0 bases, and 8 bases lay in between. The DNA of the CDR3 is TGTGCCAGCAGCGAGGGGAGGAGCACAGATACGCAGTATTTT. Amino acid sequence: CASSEGRSTDTQYF.

The rearrangement links TRBV5-6 to TRBJ2-1; D ambiguous. Trimming removed 0 bases from V and 0 bases from J, with 7 bases in between. The CDR3 is 15 amino acids. Germline lookup yields CDR1 SGHDT and CDR2 YYEEEE. As DNA, the CDR3 is TGTGCCAGCAGCTTGGGATGGGGCTCCTACAATGAGCAGTTCTTC. Its translation: CASSLGWGSYNEQFF. The variable domain in full, completed from reference TRBV5-6 and TRBJ2-1, reads DAGVTQSPTHLIKTRGQQVTLRCSPKSGHDTVSWYQQALGQGPQFIFQYYEEEERQRGNFPDRFSGHQFPNYSSELNVNALLLGDSALYLCASSLGWGSYNEQFFGPGTRLTVL.

The chain recombines TRBV5-4 with TRBJ1-2; D possibly corresponds to TRBD1 (6 bases). Germline lookup yields CDR1 SGHNT and CDR2 YYREEE (reference sequence). Trimming stripped 4 bases from V and 2 bases from J, with 12 bases between. The CDR3 consists of 14 residues. The CDR3 protein is CASSHPGQNYGYTF. CDR3 bases: TGTGCCAGCAGCCACCCCGGACAGAACTATGGCTACACCTTC.

The gene calls are TRBV28 and TRBJ2-1; the match to TRBD1 covers 8 bases. The germline CDR1 and CDR2 sequences are MDHEN and SYDVKM. The length of the CDR3 is 15 residues. V lost 3 bases, J lost 9 bases, and 10 bases stayed unmatched. The CDR3 reads CASSFSFQGAAEQFF. The CDR3 DNA reads as TGTGCCAGCAGTTTTAGCTTCCAGGGGGCGGCTGAGCAGTTCTTC.

This sequence joins TRBV6-1 and TRBJ1-4; tentative D call: TRBD1 (6 bases). Germline CDR1 is MNHNS and CDR2 is SASEGT. The length of the CDR3 is 14 residues. V lost 4 bases and J lost 0, with 6 bases in between. The CDR3 DNA follows: TGTGCCAGCAGTGCAGGGGCAACTAATGAAAAACTGTTTTTT. It yields the protein CASSAGATNEKLFF.